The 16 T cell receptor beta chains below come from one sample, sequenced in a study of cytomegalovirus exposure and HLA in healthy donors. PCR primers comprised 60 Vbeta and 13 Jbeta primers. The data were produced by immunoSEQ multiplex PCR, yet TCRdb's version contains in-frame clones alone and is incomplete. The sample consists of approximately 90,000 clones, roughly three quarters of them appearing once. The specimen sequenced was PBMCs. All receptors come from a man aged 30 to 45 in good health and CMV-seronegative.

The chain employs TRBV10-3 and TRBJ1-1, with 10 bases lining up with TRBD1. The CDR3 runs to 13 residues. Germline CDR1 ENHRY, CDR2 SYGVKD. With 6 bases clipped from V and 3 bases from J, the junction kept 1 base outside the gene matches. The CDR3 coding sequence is TGTGCCATCAGGGGGACAGGGGACACTGAAGCTTTCTTT. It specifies CAIRGTGDTEAFF.

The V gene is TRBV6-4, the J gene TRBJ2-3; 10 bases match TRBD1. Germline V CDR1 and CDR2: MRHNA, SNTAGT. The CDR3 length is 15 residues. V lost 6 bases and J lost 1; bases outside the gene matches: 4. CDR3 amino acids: CASSRGTGGTDTQYF. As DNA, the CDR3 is TGTGCCAGCAGCCGCGGGACAGGGGGCACAGATACGCAGTATTTT.

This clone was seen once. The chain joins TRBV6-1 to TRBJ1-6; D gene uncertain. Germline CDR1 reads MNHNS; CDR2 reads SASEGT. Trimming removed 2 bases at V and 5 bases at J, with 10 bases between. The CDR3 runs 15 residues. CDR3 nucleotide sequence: TGTGCCAGCAGTGAACTGCGTAAAGATAATTCACCCCTCCACTTT. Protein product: CASSELRKDNSPLHF.

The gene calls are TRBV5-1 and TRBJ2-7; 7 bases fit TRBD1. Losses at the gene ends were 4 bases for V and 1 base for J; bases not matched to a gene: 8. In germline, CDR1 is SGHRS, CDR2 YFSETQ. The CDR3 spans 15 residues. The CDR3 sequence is CASSPRQGWSYEQYF. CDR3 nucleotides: TGCGCCAGCAGCCCACGACAGGGTTGGTCCTACGAGCAGTACTTC.

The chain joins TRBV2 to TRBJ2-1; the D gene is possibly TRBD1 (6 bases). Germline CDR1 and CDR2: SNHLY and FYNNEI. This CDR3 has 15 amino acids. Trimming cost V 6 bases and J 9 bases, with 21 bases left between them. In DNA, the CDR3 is TGTGCCAGCAGCTACAGGGCTAGGCCTTATAGTGAGCAGTTCTTC. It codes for CASSYRARPYSEQFF.

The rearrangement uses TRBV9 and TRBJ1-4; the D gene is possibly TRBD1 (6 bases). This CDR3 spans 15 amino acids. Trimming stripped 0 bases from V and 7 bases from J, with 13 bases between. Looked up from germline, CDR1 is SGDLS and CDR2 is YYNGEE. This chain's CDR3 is CASSVGSGEGEKLFF. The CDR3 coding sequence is TGTGCCAGCAGCGTAGGTTCAGGGGAGGGTGAAAAACTGTTTTTT.

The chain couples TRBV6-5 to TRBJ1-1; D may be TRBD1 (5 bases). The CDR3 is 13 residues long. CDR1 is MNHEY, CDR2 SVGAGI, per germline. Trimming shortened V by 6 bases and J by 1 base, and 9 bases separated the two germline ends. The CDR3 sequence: CASRRQGNTEAFF. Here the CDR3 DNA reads TGTGCCAGCAGGCGCCAGGGGAACACTGAAGCTTTCTTT.

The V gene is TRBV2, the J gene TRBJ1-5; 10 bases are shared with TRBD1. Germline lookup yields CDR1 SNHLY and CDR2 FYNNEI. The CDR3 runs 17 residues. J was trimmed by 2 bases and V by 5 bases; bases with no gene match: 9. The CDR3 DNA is TGTGCCAGCAGTCCGGGACAGGGGACGGGGCGCAATCAGCCCCAGCATTTT. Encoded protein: CASSPGQGTGRNQPQHF.

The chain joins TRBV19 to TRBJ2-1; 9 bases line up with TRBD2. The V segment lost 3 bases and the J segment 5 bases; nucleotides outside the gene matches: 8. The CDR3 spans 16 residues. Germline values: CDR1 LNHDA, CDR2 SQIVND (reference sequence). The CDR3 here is CASSMAPSGANNEQFF. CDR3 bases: TGTGCCAGTAGTATGGCCCCTAGCGGGGCCAACAATGAGCAGTTCTTC. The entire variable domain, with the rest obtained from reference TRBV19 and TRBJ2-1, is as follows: DGGITQSPKYLFRKEGQNVTLSCEQNLNHDAMYWYRQDPGQGLRLIYYSQIVNDFQKGDIAEGYSVSREKKESFPLTVTSAQKNPTAFYLCASSMAPSGANNEQFFGPGTRLTVL.

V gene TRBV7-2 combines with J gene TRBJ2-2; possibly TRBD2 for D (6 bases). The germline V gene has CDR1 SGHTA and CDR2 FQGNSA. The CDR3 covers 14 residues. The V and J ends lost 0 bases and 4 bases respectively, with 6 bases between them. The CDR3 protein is CASSLAGGTGELFF. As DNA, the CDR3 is TGTGCCAGCAGCTTAGCGGGAGGCACCGGGGAGCTGTTTTTT.

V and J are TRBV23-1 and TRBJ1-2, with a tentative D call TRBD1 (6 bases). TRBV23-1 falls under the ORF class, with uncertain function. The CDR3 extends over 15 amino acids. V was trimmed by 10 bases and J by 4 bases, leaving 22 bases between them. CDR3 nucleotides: TGCGCCACCAAACCTGGGGGGGCGCGGGTCTATGGCTACACCTTC. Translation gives CATKPGGARVYGYTF.

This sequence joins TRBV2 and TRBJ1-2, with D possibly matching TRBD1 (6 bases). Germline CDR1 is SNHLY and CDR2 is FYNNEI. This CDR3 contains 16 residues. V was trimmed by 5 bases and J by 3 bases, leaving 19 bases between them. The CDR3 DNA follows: TGTGCCAGCAGTAGGCCCGGACAGAAAGCTTACTATGGCTACACCTTC. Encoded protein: CASSRPGQKAYYGYTF. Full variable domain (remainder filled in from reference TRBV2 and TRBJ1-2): EPEVTQTPSHQVTQMGQEVILRCVPISNHLYFYWYRQILGQKVEFLVSFYNNEISEKSEIFDDQFSVERPDGSNFTLKIRSTKLEDSAMYFCASSRPGQKAYYGYTFGSGTRLTVV.

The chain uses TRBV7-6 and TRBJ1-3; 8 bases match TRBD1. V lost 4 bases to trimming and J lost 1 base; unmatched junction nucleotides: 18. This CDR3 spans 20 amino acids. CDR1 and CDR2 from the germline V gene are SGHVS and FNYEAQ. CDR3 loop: CASSSHAGTGLVYSGNTIYF. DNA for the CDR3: TGTGCCAGCAGCTCCCATGCCGGGACAGGTCTTGTCTATTCTGGAAACACCATATATTTT.

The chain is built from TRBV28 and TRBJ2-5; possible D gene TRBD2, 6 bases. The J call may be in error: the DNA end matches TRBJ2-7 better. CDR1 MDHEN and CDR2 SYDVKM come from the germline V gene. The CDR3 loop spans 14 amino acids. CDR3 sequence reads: CASSHRDWSYEQYF. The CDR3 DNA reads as TGTGCCAGCAGTCACCGGGACTGGTCCTACGAGCAGTACTTC.

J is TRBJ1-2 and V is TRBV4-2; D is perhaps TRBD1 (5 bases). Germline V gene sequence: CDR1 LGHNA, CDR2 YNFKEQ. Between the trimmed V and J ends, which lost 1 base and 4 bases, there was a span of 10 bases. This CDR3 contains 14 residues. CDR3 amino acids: CASSQVAQGYGYTF. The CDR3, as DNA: TGTGCCAGCAGCCAAGTGGCCCAGGGCTATGGCTACACCTTC.

The CDR3 DNA follows: TGTGCCAGCAGTTCCAAGGCGCTGGGTGGGGCCGATGGCTACACCTTC. The encoded protein is CASSSKALGGADGYTF. The V and J genes are TRBV27 and TRBJ1-2; possibly TRBD1 for D (5 bases). V was pared by 4 bases and J by 6 bases, with 21 bases between. This CDR3 region has 16 residues. CDR1 MNHEY and CDR2 SMNVEV come from the germline V gene (reference sequence).